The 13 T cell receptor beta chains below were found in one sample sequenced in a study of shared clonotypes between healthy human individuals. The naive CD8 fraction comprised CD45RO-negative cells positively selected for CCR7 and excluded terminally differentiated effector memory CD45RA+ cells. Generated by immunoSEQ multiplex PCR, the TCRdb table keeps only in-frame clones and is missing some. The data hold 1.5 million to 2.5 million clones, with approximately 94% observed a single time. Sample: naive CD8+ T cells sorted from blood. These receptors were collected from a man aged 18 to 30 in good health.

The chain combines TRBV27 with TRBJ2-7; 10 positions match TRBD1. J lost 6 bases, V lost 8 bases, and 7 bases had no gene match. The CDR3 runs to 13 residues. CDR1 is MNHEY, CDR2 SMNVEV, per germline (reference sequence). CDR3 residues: CASRWTGGSEQYF. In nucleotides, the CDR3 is TGTGCCAGCCGCTGGACAGGGGGAAGCGAGCAGTACTTC.

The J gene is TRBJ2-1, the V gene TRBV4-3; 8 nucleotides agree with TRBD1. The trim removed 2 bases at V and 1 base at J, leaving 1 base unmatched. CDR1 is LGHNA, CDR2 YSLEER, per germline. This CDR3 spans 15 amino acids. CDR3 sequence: CASSQRQGSYNEQFF. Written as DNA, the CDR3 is TGCGCCAGCAGCCAAAGACAGGGGTCCTACAATGAGCAGTTCTTC.

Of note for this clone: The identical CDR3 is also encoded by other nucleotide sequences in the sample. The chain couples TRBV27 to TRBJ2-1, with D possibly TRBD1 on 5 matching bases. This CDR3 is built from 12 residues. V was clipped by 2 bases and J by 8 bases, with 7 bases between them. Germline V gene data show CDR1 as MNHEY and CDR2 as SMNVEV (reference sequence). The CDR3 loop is CASSLRGYEQFF. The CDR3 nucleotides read TGTGCCAGCAGTTTAAGGGGATATGAGCAGTTCTTC.

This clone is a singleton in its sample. The CDR3 loop reads CASSQVTQGGNQPQHF. In DNA, the CDR3 is TGCGCCAGCAGCCAAGTTACCCAGGGTGGCAATCAGCCCCAGCATTTT. V gene TRBV4-1 combines with J gene TRBJ1-5, with D possibly matching TRBD1 (5 bases). V was clipped by 1 base and J by 2 bases, with 12 bases between them. CDR1 MGHRA and CDR2 YSYEKL come from the germline V gene. The CDR3 length is 16 residues.

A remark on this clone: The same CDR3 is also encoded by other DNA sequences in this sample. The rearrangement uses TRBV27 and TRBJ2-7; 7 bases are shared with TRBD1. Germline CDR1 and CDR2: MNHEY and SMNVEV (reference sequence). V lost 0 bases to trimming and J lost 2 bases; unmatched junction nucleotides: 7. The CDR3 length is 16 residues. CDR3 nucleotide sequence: TGTGCCAGCAGTTTATCCGCCGGGACAGTCACCTACGAGCAGTACTTC. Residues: CASSLSAGTVTYEQYF.

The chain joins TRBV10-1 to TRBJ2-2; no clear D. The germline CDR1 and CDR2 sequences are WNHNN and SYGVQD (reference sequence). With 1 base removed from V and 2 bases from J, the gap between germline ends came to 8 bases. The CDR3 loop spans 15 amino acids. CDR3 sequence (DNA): TGCGCCAGCAGTGAGTATGCAGCTAACACCGGGGAGCTGTTTTTT. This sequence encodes CASSEYAANTGELFF.

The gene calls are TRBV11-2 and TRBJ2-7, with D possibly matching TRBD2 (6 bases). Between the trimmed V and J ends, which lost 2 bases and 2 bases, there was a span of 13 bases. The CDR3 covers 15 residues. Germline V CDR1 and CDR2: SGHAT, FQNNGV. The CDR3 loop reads CASSLKLASPYEQYF. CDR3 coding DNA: TGTGCCAGCAGCTTAAAGCTAGCGTCCCCCTACGAGCAGTACTTC.

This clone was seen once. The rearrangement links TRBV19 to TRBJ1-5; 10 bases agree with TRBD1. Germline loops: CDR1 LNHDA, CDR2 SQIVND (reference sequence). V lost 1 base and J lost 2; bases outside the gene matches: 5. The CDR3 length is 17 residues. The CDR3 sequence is CASSIGGTGVGNQPQHF. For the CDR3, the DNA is TGTGCCAGTAGTATAGGGGGGACAGGGGTTGGCAATCAGCCCCAGCATTTT.

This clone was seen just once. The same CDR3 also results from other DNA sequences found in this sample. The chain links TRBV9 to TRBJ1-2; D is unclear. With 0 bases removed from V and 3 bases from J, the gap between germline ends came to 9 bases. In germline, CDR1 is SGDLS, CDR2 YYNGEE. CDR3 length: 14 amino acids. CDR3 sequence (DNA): TGTGCCAGCAGCGTAGCTGCAGGTGACTATGGCTACACCTTC. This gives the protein CASSVAAGDYGYTF. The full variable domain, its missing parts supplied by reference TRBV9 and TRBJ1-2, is DSGVTQTPKHLITATGQRVTLRCSPRSGDLSVYWYQQSLDQGLQFLIQYYNGEERAKGNILERFSAQQFPDLHSELNLSSLELGDSALYFCASSVAAGDYGYTFGSGTRLTVV.

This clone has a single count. CDR3 nucleotide sequence: TGTGCCTGGGACTGGGGGACCGGGGAGCTGTTTTTT. It is translated as CAWDWGTGELFF. The chain joins TRBV30 to TRBJ2-2; D may be TRBD1 or TRBD2 (5 bases each). Germline V lookup: CDR1 GTSNPN, CDR2 SVGIG (reference sequence). The CDR3 is 12 residues long. V lost 5 bases to trimming and J lost 5 bases, with 9 bases between them. Variable domain in full (rest from reference TRBV30 and TRBJ2-2): SQTIHQWPATLVQPVGSPLSLECTVEGTSNPNLYWYRQAAGRGLQLLFYSVGIGQISSEVPQNLSASRPQDRQFILSSKKLLLSDSGFYLCAWDWGTGELFFGEGSRLTVL.

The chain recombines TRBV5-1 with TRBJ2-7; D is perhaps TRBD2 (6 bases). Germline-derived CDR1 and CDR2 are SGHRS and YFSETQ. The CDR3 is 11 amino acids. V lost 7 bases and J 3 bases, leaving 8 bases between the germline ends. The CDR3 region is CASGGGYEQYF. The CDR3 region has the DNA TGCGCCAGCGGGGGAGGCTACGAGCAGTACTTC.

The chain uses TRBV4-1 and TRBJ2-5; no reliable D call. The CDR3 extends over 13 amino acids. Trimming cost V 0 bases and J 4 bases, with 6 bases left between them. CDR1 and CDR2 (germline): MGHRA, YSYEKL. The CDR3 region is CASSQDRIETQYF. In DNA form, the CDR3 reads TGCGCCAGCAGCCAAGACAGGATAGAGACCCAGTACTTC.

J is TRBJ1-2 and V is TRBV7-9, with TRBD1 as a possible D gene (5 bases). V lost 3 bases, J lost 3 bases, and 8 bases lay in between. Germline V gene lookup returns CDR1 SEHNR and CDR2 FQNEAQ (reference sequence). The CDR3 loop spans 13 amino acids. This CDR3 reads CASSLMGDYGYTF. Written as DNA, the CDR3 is TGTGCCAGCAGCTTGATGGGGGACTATGGCTACACCTTC.